This TCR beta chain was observed in a study of CD8+ T cells in alopecia areata. Across the study: Severity scores in treated patients reflected the percentage of scalp affected.

The authors extracted RNA and reverse transcribed it into cDNA as the sequencing template. The method was immunoSEQ multiplex PCR; TCRdb's version includes in-frame clones alone and lacks a portion of them. The data hold about 220,000 clones, with about 57% observed a single time. As to treatment: oral pan-JAK inhibitor, 5-10 mg twice daily. The germline V and J ends were trimmed by 6 bases and 6 bases, with 9 bases remaining between them. This CDR3 contains 12 residues. Germline loops: CDR1 LNHDA, CDR2 SQIVND (reference sequence). Study-wide findings and caveats: The presence of one nonresponder keeps the tie between baseline CD8+ expansion and response uncertain. Many expanded lesional clones persisted in scalp and blood during tofacitinib treatment.

There are a few counts of this clone. The antigen remains unidentified. The V call is TRBV19, the J call TRBJ2-1; perhaps TRBD2 as D (5 bases). This TCR was recovered from a human donor with alopecia areata. Sequences were derived from CD4+ T cells sorted from blood, sampled at week 4, from a patient treated with tofacitinib. CDR3 in amino acids: CASRGRRNEQFF. The CDR3 bases are TGTGCCAGTAGGGGGAGACGCAATGAGCAGTTCTTC.